The T cell receptor beta chain described here comes from a study of T cells in Graves' hyperthyroidism and ophthalmopathy. Background on the study: Any treatment followed the collection of peripheral blood at initial diagnosis.

This clonotype was seen more than once but under ten times. The V and J ends lost 5 bases and 4 bases, in that order; junction bases with no gene match: 10. Germline V gene data show CDR1 as MNHNS and CDR2 as SASEGT. The CDR3 loop spans 16 amino acids. Ophthalmopathy patients had Clinical Activity Score at least 3, NOSPECS grade at least 4, duration under 3 months. Exclusion of a patient resulted from uncontrolled infection, other autoimmune disease, pregnancy or lactation. Clinical symptoms, serum thyroxine, TRAb, thyroid ultrasound and orbital computed tomography established diagnosis. RNA transcripts served as the template for amplifying TCR beta CDR3 regions. With the HTBI primer set, the TCR CDR3 went through a first round of RT-PCR. Each CDR3 protein is one row after TCRdb ran MiXCR on the multiplex PCR reads. The top ten hold more than 30% of the sample, which has about 640,000 distinct CDR3 sequences, about 20% seen once.

Specimen: blood. The chain employs TRBV6-1 and TRBJ2-5; TRBD1 agrees at 10 bases. The sequence was obtained from a man in his thirties or forties with Graves' ophthalmopathy. The CDR3 region is CASSSLGQGRGETQYF. CDR3 bases: TGTGCCAGCAGTTCGCTGGGACAGGGGAGAGGAGAGACCCAGTACTTC.